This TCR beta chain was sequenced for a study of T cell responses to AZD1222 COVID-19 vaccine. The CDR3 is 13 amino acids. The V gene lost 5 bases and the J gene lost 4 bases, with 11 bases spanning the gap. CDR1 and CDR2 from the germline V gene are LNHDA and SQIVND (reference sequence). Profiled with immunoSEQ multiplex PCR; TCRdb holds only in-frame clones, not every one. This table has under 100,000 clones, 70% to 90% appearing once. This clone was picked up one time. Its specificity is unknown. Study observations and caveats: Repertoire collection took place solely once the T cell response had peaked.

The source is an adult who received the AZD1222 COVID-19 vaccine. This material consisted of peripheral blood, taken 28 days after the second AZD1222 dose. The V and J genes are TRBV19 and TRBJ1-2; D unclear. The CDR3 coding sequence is TGTGCCAGTAGTCAAGGACTGTTCTATGGCTACACCTTC. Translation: CASSQGLFYGYTF.